The source of this T cell receptor (beta chain) is a study of CD8 T cells in Susac syndrome. Study overall: There were roughly six sequenced Susac syndrome patients with active disease and eight or nine in remission. Study-level findings and limits: Total CD8+ and CD8+ TEMRA repertoires contained 15 to 20 and five Susac-specific public clones, respectively.

After extraction with the RNeasy kit, 0.5 to 1 ug of the RNA was reverse transcribed using random hexamers. By means of immunoSEQ multiplex PCR, TCR beta CDR3 spanning 54 Vbeta and 13 Jbeta underwent amplification. TCRdb reprocessed the immunoSEQ multiplex PCR reads via MiXCR and lists one record per CDR3 protein. The sample holds some 200,000 distinct CDR3 sequences, 85% to 95% seen once. With V trimmed by 1 base and J by 6 bases, 9 bases remained unmatched. The germline V gene has CDR1 SGHRS and CDR2 YFSETQ. The CDR3 has 16 residues. FACS was used to enrich TEMRA cells, whereas the CD8+ and CD4+ T cells were obtained by negative isolation. Comment on this clonotype: Its antigen is not known.

Sequencing input: CD8+ T cells from PBMCs. This TCR came from a human donor with Susac syndrome. J is TRBJ2-3 and V is TRBV5-1, with 9 bases fitting TRBD2. Here the CDR3 DNA reads TGCGCCAGCAGCTTGCGGTGGCGGGAGGGAGCCGATACGCAGTATTTT. Translation: CASSLRWREGADTQYF.